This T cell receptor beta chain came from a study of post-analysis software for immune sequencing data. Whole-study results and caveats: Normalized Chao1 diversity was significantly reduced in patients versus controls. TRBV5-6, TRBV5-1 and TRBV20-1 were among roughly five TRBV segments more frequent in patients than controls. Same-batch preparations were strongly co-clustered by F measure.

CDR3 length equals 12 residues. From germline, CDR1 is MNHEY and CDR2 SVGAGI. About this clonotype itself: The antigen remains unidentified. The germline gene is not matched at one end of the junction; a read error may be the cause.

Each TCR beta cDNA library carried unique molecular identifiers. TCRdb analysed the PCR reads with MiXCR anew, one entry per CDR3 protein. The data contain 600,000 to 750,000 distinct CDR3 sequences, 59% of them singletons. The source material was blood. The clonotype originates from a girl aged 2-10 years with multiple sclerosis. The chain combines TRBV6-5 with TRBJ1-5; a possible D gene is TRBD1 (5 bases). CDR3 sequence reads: CASSPRGTPRHF. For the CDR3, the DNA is TGTGCCAGCAGCCCTCGCGGGACGCCCCGGCATTTT.